This section outlines one TCR beta chain sequence together with its context. Its cognate antigen is unknown. The data belong to a study of cytomegalovirus exposure and HLA in healthy donors. Study results and limitations: Through in vitro validation, a few CMV-associated chains were shown to be specific for CMV antigens. Some TCR beta chains (roughly 150 of them) were listed as cytomegalovirus-associated. The classifier reportedly diagnosed cytomegalovirus status with high sensitivity and specificity. In a later analysis, first-cohort TCR clusters were found to tend to co-occur in the 95 to 150 validation repertoires.

Method: immunoSEQ multiplex PCR; TCRdb's copy keeps in-frame clones and lacks some. In the table there are 220,000 or so clones, around 80% of which are singletons. Germline assignment: CDR1 GTSNPN and CDR2 SVGIG (reference sequence). The length of the CDR3 is 13 residues. V lost 4 bases, J lost 0 bases, and 7 bases lay in between. The origin of this receptor is a woman in her thirties in good health and CMV-seropositive. Sequenced material: PBMCs. This chain connects TRBV30 to TRBJ2-1; unclear D gene. The CDR3 protein is CAWTISSYNEQFF. Here the CDR3 DNA reads TGTGCCTGGACTATCAGCTCCTACAATGAGCAGTTCTTC.